The clone carrying this T cell receptor beta chain was observed a handful of times. Its cognate antigen is unknown. The CDR3 loop spans 15 amino acids. CDR1 SGHTA and CDR2 FQGTGA come from the germline V gene. V trimming: 3 bases; J trimming: 3 bases; junction bases outside the gene matches: 1. TCRdb re-derived calls from the 5' RACE reads in MiXCR, one entry per CDR3 protein. Of 100,000 to 130,000 distinct CDR3 sequences detected, roughly 14% appear once; the ten largest clones hold around 40%. The data were obtained in a study of T-cell memory formation after mild COVID-19. Study-level points and caveats: Clones shrinking from day 15 to 85 showed even CD4/CD8 mixes; later expanders tilted CD4+. Memory cells collected pre-infection included some clones that later responded, suggesting cross-reactive memory joined.

Sequencing was performed on PBMCs or a T cell subset sorted from them (not recorded which). The chain joins TRBV7-3 to TRBJ2-1; 11 nucleotides align to TRBD1. This sequence was found in a man in his late teens or twenties who had mild COVID-19 (a few samples of this study predate the infection). Cell type and time point are not known. The CDR3 reads CASSFGTGGYNEQFF. The CDR3 DNA sequence: TGTGCCAGCAGCTTCGGGACAGGGGGCTACAATGAGCAGTTCTTC.